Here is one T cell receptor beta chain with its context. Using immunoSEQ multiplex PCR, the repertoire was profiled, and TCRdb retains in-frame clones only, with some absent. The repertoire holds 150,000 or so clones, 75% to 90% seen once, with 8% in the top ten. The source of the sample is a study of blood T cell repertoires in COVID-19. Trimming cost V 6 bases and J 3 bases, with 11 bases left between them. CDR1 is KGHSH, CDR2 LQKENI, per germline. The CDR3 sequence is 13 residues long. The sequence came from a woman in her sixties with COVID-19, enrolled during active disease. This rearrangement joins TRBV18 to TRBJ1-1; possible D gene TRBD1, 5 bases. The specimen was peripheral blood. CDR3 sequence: CASSGGGDTEAFF. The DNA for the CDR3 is TGTGCCAGCTCGGGGGGAGGGGACACTGAAGCTTTCTTT.